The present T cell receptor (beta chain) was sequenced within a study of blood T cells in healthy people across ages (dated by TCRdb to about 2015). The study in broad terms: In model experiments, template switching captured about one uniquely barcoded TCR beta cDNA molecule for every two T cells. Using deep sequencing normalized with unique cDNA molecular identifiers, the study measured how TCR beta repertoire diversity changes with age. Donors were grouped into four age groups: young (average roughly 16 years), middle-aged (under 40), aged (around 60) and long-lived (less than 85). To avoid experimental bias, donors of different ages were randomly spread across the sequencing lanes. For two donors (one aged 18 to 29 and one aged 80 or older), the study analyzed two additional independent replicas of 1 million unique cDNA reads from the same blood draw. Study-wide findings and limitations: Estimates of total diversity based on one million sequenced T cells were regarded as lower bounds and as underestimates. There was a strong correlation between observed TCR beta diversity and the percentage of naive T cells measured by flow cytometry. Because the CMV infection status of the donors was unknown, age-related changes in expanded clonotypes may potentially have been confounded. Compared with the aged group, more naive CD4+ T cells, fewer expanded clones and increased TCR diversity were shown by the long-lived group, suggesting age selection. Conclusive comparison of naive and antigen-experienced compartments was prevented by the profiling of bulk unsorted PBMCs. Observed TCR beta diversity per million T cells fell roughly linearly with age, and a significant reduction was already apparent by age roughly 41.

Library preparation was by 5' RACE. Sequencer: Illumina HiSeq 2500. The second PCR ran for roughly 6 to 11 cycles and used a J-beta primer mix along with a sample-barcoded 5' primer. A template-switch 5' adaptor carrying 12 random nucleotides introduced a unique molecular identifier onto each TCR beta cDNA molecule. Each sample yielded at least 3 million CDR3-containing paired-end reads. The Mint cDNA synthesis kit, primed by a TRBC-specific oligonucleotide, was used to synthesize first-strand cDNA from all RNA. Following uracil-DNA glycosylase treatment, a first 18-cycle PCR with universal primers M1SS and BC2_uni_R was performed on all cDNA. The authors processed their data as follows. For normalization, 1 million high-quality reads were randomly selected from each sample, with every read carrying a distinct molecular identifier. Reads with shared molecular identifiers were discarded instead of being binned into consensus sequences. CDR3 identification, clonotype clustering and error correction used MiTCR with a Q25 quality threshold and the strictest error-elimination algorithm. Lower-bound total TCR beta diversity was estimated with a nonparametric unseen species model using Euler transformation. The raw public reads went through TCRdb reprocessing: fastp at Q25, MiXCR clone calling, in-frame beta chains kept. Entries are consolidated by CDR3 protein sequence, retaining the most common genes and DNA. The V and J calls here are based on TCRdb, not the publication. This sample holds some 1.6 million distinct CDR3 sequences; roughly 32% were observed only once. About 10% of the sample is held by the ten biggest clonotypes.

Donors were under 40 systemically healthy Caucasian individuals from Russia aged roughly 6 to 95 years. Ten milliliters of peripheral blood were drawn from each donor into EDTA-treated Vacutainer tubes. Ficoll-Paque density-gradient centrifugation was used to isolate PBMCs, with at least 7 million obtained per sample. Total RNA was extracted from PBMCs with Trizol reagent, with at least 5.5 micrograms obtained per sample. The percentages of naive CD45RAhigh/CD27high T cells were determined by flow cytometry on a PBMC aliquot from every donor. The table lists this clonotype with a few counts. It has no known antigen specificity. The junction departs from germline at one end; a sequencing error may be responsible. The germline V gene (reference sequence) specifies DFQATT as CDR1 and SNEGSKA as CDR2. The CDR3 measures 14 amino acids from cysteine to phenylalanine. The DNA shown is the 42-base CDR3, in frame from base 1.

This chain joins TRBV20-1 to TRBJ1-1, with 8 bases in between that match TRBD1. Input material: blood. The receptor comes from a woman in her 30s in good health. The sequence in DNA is TGTAGTGCTCGCCGGACAGGGTCGAACACTGAAGCTTTCTTT. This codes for CSARRTGSNTEAFF.